This TCR beta chain emerged from a study of CD8+ T cells in alopecia areata. Across the whole study: Patients received oral tofacitinib, 5 to 10 mg twice daily, for moderate-to-severe alopecia areata. The study's findings and limits: Especially in alopecia totalis/universalis, lesional scalp showed greater clonality than normal scalp did. TCR sharing across patients was less clear than in mice, possibly HLA-related.

The study team obtained lesional scalp punch biopsies and peripheral blood from alopecia areata patients. V shed 4 bases and J shed 5 bases, with 15 bases lying between them. Germline V CDR1 and CDR2: SGHRS, YFSETQ. There are 14 residues in the CDR3. RNA extraction and reverse transcription yielded cDNA as sequencing template. Data came from immunoSEQ multiplex PCR; TCRdb stores just in-frame clones and leaves some out. This sample has about 250,000 clones, with around two thirds found just once. As to this clone: The antigen remains undetermined.

The sequence was collected from a human donor with alopecia areata. The genes are TRBV5-1 and TRBJ2-5, with D possibly TRBD2 on 6 matching bases. The starting material was CD4+ T cells sorted from blood, obtained at week 0. The CDR3 sequence is CASSPGLNSETQYF. CDR3 in DNA: TGCGCCAGCAGCCCGGGACTGAACTCGGAGACCCAGTACTTC.